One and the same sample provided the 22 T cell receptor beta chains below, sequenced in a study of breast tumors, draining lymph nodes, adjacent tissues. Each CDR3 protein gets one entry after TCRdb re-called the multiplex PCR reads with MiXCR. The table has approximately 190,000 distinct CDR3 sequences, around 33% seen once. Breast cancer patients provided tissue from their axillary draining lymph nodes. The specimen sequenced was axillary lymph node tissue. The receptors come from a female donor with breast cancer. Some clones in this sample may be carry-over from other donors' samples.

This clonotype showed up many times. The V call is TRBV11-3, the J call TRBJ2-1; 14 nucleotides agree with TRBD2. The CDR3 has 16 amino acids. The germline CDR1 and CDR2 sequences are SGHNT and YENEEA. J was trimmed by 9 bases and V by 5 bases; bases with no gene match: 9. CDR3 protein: CASSPRLAGGPVEQFF. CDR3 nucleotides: TGTGCCAGCAGCCCCCGACTAGCGGGAGGGCCGGTTGAGCAGTTCTTC.

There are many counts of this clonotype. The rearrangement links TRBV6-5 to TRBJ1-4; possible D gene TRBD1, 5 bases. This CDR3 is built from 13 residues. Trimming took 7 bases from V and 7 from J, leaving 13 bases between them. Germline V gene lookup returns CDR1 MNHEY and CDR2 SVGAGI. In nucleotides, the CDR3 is TGTGCCAGCATTTCGACACAGGCTGAAAAACTGTTTTTT. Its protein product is CASISTQAEKLFF.

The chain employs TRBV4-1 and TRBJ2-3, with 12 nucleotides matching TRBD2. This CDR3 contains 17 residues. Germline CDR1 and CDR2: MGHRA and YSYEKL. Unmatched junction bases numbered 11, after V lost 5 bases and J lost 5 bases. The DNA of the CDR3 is TGCGCCAGCAGCGCCCTCAGACTAGCGGGAGTCGAAGATACGCAGTATTTT. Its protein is CASSALRLAGVEDTQYF.

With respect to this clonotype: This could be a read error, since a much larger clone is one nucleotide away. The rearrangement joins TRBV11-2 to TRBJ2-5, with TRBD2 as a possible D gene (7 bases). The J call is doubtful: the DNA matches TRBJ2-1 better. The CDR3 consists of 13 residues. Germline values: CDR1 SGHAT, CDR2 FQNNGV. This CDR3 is CASSLGGGREQFF. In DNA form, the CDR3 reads TGTGCCAGCAGCTTGGGGGGGGGCCGTGAGCAGTTCTTC.

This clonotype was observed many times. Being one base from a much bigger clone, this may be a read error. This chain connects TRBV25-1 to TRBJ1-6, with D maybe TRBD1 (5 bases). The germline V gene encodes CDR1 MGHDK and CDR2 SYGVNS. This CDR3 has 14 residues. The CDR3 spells CVSSEGGAYSPLHF. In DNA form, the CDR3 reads TGTGTCAGCAGTGAAGGAGGGGCTTATTCACCCCTCCACTTT.

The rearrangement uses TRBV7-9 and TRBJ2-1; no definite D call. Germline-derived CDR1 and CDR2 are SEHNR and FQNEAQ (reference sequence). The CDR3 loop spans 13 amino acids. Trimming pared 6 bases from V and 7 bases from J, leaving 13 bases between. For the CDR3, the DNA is TGTGCCAGCAGTTTTATAGAAGAGAATGAGCAGTTCTTC. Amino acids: CASSFIEENEQFF.

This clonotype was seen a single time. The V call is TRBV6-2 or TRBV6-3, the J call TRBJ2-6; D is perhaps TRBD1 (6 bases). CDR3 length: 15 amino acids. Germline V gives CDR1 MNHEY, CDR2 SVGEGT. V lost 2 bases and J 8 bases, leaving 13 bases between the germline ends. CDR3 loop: CASSYDSRGTNVLTF. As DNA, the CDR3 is TGTGCCAGCAGTTACGACTCTAGGGGGACCAACGTCCTGACTTTC.

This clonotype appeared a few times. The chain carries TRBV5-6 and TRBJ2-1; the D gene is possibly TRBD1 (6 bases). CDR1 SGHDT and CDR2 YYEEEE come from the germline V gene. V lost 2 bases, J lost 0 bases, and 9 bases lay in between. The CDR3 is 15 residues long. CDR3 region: CASSLGQTSYNEQFF. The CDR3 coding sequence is TGTGCCAGCAGCTTAGGACAGACCTCCTACAATGAGCAGTTCTTC.

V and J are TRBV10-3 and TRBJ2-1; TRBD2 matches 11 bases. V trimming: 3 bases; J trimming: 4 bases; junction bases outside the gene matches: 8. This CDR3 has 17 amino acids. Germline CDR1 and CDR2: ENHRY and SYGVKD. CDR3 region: CAISDTLAGGLYNEQFF. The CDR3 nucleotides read TGTGCCATCAGTGACACCCTAGCGGGGGGCCTATACAATGAGCAGTTCTTC.

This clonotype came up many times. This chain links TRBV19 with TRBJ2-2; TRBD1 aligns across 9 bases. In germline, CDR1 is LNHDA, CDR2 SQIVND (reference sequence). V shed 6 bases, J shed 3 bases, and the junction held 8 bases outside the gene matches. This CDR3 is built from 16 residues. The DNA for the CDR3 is TGTGCCAGTAGACCAGCGGGGACAGGGTACACCGGGGAGCTGTTTTTT. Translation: CASRPAGTGYTGELFF.

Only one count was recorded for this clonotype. CDR3 amino acids: CSASSGARDTDTQYF. The CDR3 coding sequence is TGCAGTGCTAGTAGCGGGGCGAGGGACACAGATACGCAGTATTTT. The V gene is TRBV20-1, the J gene TRBJ2-3; 8 bases match TRBD2. The CDR3 loop spans 15 amino acids. With 3 bases clipped from V and 2 bases from J, the junction kept 7 bases outside the gene matches. The germline V gene encodes CDR1 DFQATT and CDR2 SNEGSKA (reference sequence).

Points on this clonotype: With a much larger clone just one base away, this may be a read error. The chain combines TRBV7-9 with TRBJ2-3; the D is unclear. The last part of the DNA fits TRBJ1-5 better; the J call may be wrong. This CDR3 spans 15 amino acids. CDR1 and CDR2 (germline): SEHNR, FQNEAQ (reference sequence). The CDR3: CASSPRMMSTDTQHF. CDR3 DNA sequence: TGTGCCAGCAGCCCGAGAATGATGAGCACAGATACGCAGCATTTT.

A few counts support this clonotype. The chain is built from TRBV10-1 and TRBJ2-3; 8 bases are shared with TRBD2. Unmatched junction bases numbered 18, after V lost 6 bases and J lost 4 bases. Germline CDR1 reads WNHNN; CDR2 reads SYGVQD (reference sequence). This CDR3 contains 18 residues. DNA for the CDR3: TGCGCCAGCAGCTCCTCGAGCGGGGGAATCGGACGGGCAGATACGCAGTATTTT. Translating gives CASSSSSGGIGRADTQYF.

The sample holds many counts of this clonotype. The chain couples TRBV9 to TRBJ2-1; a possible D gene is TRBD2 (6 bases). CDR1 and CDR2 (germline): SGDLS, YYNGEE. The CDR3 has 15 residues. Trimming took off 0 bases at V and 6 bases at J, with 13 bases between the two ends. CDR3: CASSVEPTGVNEQFF. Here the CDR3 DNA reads TGTGCCAGCAGCGTAGAGCCCACGGGGGTCAATGAGCAGTTCTTC.

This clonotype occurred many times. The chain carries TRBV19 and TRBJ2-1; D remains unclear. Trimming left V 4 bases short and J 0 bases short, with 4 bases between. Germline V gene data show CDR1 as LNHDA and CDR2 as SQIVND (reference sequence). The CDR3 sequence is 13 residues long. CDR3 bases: TGTGCCAGTAGTAGGGACTCCTACAATGAGCAGTTCTTC. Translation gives CASSRDSYNEQFF.

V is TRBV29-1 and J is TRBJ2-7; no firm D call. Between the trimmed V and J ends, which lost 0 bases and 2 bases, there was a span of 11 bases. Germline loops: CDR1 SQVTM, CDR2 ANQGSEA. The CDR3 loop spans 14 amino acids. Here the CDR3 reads CSVEDSDLTYEQYF. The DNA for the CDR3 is TGCAGCGTTGAAGATTCGGACCTCACCTACGAGCAGTACTTC.

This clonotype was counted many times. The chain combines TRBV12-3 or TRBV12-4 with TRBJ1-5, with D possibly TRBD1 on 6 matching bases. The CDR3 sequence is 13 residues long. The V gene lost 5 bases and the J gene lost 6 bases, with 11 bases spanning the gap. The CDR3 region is CASSLRDIQPQHF. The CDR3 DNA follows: TGTGCCAGCAGTCTCAGGGACATTCAGCCCCAGCATTTT.

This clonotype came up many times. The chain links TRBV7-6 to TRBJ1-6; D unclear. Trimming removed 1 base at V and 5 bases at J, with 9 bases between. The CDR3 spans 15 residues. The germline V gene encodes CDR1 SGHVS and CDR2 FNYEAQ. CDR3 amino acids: CASSLGNTNNSPLHF. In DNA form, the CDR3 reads TGTGCCAGCAGCTTAGGCAACACAAATAATTCACCCCTCCACTTT.

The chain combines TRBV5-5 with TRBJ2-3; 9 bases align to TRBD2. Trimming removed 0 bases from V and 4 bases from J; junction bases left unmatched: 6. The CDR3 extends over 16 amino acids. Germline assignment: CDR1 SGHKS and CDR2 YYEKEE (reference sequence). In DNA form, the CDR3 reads TGTGCCAGCAGCTTGGCCCCGCGGGGGGGCGCAGATACGCAGTATTTT. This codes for CASSLAPRGGADTQYF.

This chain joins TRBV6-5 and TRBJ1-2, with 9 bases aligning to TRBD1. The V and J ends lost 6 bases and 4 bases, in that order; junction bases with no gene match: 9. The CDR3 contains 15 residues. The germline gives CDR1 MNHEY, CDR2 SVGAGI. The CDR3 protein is CASRPGTGPVYGYTF. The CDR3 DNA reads TGTGCCAGCAGACCTGGGACAGGGCCGGTCTATGGCTACACCTTC.

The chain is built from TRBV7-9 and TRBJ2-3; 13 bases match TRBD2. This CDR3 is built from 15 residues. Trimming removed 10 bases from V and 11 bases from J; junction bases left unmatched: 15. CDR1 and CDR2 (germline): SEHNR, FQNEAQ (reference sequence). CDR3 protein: CATSLAGGPDNEQYF. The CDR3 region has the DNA TGTGCCACCTCACTAGCGGGGGGGCCAGACAATGAGCAGTATTTT.

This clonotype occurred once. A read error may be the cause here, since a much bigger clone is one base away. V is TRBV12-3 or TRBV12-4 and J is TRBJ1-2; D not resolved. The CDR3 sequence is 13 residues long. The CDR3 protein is CASSLSYDDGNTF. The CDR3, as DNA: TGTGCCAGCAGTTTATCTTACGACGATGGCAACACCTTC.